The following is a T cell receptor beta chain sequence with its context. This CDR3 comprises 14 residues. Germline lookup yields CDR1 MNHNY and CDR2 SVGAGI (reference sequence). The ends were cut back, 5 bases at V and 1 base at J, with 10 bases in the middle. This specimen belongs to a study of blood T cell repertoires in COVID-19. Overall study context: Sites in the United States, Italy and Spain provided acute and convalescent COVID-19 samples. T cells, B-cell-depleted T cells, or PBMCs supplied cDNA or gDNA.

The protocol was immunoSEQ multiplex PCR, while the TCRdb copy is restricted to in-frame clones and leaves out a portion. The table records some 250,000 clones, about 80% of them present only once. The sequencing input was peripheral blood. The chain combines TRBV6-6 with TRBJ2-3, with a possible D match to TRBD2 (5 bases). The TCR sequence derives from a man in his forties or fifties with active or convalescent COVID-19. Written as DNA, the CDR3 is TGTGCCAGCAGTCGGGTCGGGGGCACAGATACGCAGTATTTT. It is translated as CASSRVGGTDTQYF.